This T cell receptor (beta chain) originates from a study of blood T cell repertoires in COVID-19. Germline V gene sequence: CDR1 GTSNPN, CDR2 SVGIG (reference sequence). This CDR3 has 15 residues. V was clipped by 5 bases and J by 2 bases; unmatched bases: 9. Everyone who took part was about 18 to 90 years old, and they came from over 20 US areas. Membership in each cohort depended on participant-reported clinical history. Methods used by the authors: The assay estimated nucleated cells by amplifying reference gene primers. Using immunoSEQ multiplex PCR, the repertoire was profiled, and TCRdb retains in-frame clones only, with some absent. V and J calls and clone size follow that table, whereas D and trimming were derived from the DNA. Of 250,000 to 300,000 clones detected, about 89% appear once; the ten largest clones hold 1% to 1.5%.

The receptor's source is a human donor in a cohort exposed to, infected with or recovered from COVID-19 (not recorded which). The donor label of this sample is uncertain. The sequencing sample was made of PBMCs or T cells enriched from blood (not recorded which). J is TRBJ2-7 and V is TRBV30, with 10 bases fitting TRBD2. CDR3 sequence reads: CAWGASGGHTYEQYF. Written as DNA, the CDR3 is TGTGCCTGGGGGGCTAGCGGGGGCCATACCTACGAGCAGTACTTC.